The 10 T cell receptor beta chains below come from one sample, sequenced in a study of regulatory T cells in long-lasting Graves disease. Indicated time point: newly diagnosed GD, antithyroid drugs for less than 3 months. The TCR library was made from RNA that had been extracted from PBMCs in TRIzol. Arm-PCR of CDR3 regions and iRepertoire HTBI primers were used to build TCR beta libraries. Each CDR3 protein is one row after TCRdb ran MiXCR on the multiplex PCR reads. The sample includes some 450,000 distinct CDR3 sequences, about a sixth of them seen just once. These records were also assigned to another study, of T cells in Graves' hyperthyroidism and ophthalmopathy.

Material: peripheral blood mononuclear cells (PBMCs), obtained at new diagnosis, from a patient treated with antithyroid drugs. The receptors derive from a woman in her 30s with Graves disease.

This clonotype was counted ten times or more. The rearrangement links TRBV7-9 to TRBJ2-5; the match to TRBD2 covers 8 bases. The CDR3 runs 14 residues. V was pared by 5 bases and J by 5 bases, with 7 bases of the junction left unmatched. The V gene's germline CDR1 is SEHNR and CDR2 FQNEAQ (reference sequence). The CDR3 DNA follows: TGTGCCAGCAGCCCGATCCGGGGGGGGGAGACCCAGTACTTC. Translated, it gives CASSPIRGGETQYF.

In its sample, this clonotype was seen many times. This rearrangement joins TRBV13 to TRBJ1-1, with 12 bases fitting TRBD1. V lost 5 bases to trimming and J lost 9 bases; unmatched junction nucleotides: 7. CDR1 and CDR2 (germline): PRHDT, FYEKMQ (reference sequence). There are 14 residues in the CDR3. The CDR3 nucleotides read TGTGCCAGCAGCAGGGGAGGGACAGGGGGCAAAGCTTTCTTT. This codes for CASSRGGTGGKAFF.

This clonotype was counted only a few times. The chain's CDR3 is CASSVEREPPFF. CDR3 in DNA: TGTGCCAGCAGCGTAGAAAGGGAACCCCCGTTCTTC. The chain carries TRBV9 and TRBJ2-1; D is unclear. Germline values: CDR1 SGDLS, CDR2 YYNGEE. This CDR3 spans 12 amino acids. Trimming took 0 bases from V and 15 from J, leaving 13 bases between them.

This clonotype showed up many times. This chain links TRBV11-2 with TRBJ1-2; weak D call: TRBD1 (5 bases). Between the trimmed V and J ends, which lost 0 bases and 7 bases, there was a span of 12 bases. The CDR3 contains 14 residues. Per germline, CDR1 SGHAT and CDR2 FQNNGV. In nucleotides, the CDR3 is TGTGCCAGCAGCTTAGACAGGGATAATCGTGGCTACACCTTC. Its protein product is CASSLDRDNRGYTF.

This clonotype has at least ten counts. V gene TRBV30 combines with J gene TRBJ2-5, with unresolved D. V lost 3 bases to trimming and J lost 5 bases, with 16 bases between them. The CDR3 loop spans 14 amino acids. Per germline, CDR1 GTSNPN and CDR2 SVGIG (reference sequence). The CDR3 nucleotides read TGTGCCTGGAGCATGGGCGGTTCACGGGAGACCCAGTACTTC. Translation: CAWSMGGSRETQYF.

This clonotype occurred many times. This chain connects TRBV24-1 to TRBJ1-2, with TRBD1 as a possible D gene (6 bases). CDR3 length: 14 amino acids. Germline V gene data show CDR1 as KGHDR and CDR2 as SFDVKD. The V and J ends lost 4 bases and 4 bases respectively, with 12 bases between them. The CDR3 protein is CATSDSGQLYGYTF. The CDR3 nucleotides read TGTGCCACCAGTGACTCCGGACAGCTCTATGGCTACACCTTC.

In this sample, this clonotype turned up many times. The chain links TRBV20-1 to TRBJ1-5, with unresolved D. Trimming took 6 bases from V and 4 from J, leaving 13 bases between them. CDR3 size: 13 residues. Germline V CDR1 and CDR2: DFQATT, SNEGSKA (reference sequence). CDR3 in DNA: TGCAGTGCCCACGGGGAAGGAAATCAGCCCCAGCATTTT. This translates into CSAHGEGNQPQHF.

This clonotype has just a few counts. This sequence joins TRBV14 and TRBJ2-7; D uncertain. Trimming shortened V by 4 bases and J by 4 bases, and 8 bases separated the two germline ends. Germline CDR1 SGHDN, CDR2 FVKESK. The CDR3 loop spans 12 amino acids. DNA of the CDR3: TGTGCCAGCAGCCCCTCTCAATACGAGCAGTACTTC. It encodes CASSPSQYEQYF. Complete variable domain (other parts from reference TRBV14 and TRBJ2-7): EAGVTQFPSHSVIEKGQTVTLRCDPISGHDNLYWYRRVMGKEIKFLLHFVKESKQDESGMPNNRFLAERTGGTYSTLKVQPAELEDSGVYFCASSPSQYEQYFGPGTRLTVT.

This clonotype was recorded many times. The rearrangement links TRBV9 to TRBJ2-5; D tentatively fits TRBD1 or TRBD2 (6 bases each). Trimming cost V 0 bases and J 5 bases, with 17 bases left between them. Germline V CDR1 and CDR2: SGDLS, YYNGEE. This CDR3 comprises 16 residues. As DNA, the CDR3 is TGTGCCAGCAGCGTAGGAGCAGGAGGGGGTGCGGAGACCCAGTACTTC. Translated, it gives CASSVGAGGGAETQYF.

This clonotype was counted at least ten times. The J gene is TRBJ2-5, the V gene TRBV7-8; unclear D gene. The CDR3 consists of 13 residues. From germline, CDR1 is SGHVS and CDR2 FQNEAQ. Trimming left V 5 bases short and J 5 bases short, with 12 bases between. For the CDR3, the DNA is TGTGCCAGCAGCCTACCCTTTTCGGAGACCCAGTACTTC. The encoded protein is CASSLPFSETQYF.